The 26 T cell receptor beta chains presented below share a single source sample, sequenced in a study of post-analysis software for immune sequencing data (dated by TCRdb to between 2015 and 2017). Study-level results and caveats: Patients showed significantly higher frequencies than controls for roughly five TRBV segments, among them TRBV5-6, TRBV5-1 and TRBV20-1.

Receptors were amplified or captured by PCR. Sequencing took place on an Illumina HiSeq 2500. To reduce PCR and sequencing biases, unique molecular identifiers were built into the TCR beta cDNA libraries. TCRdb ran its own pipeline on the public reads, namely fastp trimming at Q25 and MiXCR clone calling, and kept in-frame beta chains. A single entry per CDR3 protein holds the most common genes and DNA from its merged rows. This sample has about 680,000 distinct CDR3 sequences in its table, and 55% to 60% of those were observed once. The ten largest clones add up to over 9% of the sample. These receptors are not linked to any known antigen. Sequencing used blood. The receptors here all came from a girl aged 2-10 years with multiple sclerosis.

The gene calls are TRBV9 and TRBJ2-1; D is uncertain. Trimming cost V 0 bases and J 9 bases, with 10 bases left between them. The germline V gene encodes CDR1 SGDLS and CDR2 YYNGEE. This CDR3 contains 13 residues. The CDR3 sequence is CASSVGGSLEQFF. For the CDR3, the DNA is TGTGCCAGCAGCGTAGGGGGAAGCCTTGAGCAGTTCTTC.

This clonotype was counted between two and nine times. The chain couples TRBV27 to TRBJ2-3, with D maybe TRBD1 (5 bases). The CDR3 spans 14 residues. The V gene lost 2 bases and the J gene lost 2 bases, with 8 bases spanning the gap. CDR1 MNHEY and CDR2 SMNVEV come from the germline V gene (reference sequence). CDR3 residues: CASSLGHDTDTQYF. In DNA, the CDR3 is TGTGCCAGCAGTTTAGGACACGACACAGATACGCAGTATTTT.

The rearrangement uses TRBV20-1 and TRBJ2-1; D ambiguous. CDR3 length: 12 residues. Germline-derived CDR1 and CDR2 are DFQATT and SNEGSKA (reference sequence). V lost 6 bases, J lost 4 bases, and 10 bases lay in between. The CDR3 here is CSAFGVYNEQFF. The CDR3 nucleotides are TGCAGTGCGTTTGGGGTGTACAATGAGCAGTTCTTC.

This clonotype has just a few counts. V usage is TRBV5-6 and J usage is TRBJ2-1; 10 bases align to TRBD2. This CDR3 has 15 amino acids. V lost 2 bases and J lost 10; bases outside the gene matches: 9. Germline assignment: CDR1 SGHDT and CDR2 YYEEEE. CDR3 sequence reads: CASSFLLAGTEEQFF. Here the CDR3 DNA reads TGTGCCAGCAGCTTCCTACTAGCGGGGACAGAAGAGCAGTTCTTC.

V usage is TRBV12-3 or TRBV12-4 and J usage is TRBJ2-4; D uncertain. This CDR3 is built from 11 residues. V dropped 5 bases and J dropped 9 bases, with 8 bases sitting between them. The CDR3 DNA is TGTGCCAGCAGTCCCCATGTCATTCAGTACTTC. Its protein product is CASSPHVIQYF.

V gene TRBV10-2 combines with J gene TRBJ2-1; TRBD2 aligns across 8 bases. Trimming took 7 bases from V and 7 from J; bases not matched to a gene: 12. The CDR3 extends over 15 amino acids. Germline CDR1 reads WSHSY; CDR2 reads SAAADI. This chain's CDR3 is CASNPSGSSWNEQFF. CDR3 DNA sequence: TGCGCCAGCAACCCCAGCGGGAGCTCTTGGAATGAGCAGTTCTTC.

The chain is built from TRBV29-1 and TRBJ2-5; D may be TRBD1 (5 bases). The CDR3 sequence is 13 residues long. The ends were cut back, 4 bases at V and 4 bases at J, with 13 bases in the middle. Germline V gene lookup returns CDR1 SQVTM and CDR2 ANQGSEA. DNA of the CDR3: TGCAGCGTTGGATCGGCAGGGCCAGAGACCCAGTACTTC. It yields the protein CSVGSAGPETQYF.

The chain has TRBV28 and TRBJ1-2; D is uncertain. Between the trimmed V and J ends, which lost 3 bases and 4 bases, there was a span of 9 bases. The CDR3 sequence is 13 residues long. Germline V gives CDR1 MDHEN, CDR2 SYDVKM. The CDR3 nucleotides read TGTGCCAGCAGTTTGGGAAGGCTCTATGGCTACACCTTC. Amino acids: CASSLGRLYGYTF.

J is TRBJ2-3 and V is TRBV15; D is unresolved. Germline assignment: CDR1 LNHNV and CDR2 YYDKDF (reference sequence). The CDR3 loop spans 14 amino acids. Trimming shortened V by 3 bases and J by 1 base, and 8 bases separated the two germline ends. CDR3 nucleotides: TGTGCCACCAGCAGGGATATGGGCACAGATACGCAGTATTTT. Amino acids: CATSRDMGTDTQYF.

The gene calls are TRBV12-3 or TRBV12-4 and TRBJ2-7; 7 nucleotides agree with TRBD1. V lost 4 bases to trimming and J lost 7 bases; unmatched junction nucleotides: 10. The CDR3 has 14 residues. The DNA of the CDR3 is TGTGCCAGCAGTTCCACAGGGGTCCTAGGAGAGCAGTACTTC. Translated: CASSSTGVLGEQYF.

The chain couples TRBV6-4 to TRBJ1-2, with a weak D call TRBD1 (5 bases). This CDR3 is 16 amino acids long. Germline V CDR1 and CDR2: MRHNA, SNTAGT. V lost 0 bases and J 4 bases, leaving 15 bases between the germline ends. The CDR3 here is CASSDSSRGEGYGYTF. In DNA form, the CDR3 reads TGTGCCAGCAGTGACTCGTCGCGGGGGGAGGGCTATGGCTACACCTTC.

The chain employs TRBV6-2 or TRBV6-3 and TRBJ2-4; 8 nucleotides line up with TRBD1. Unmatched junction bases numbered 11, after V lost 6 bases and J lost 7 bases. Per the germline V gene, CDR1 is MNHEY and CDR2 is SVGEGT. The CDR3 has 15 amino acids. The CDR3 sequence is CASRTSRTGWNIQYF. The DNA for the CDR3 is TGTGCCAGCAGAACCTCGCGGACAGGGTGGAACATTCAGTACTTC.

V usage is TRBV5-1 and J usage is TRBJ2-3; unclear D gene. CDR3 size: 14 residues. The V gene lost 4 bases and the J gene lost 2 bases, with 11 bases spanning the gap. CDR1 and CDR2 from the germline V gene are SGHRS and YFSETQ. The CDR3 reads CASSTRADTDTQYF. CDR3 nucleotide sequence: TGCGCCAGCAGCACCCGTGCAGACACAGATACGCAGTATTTT.

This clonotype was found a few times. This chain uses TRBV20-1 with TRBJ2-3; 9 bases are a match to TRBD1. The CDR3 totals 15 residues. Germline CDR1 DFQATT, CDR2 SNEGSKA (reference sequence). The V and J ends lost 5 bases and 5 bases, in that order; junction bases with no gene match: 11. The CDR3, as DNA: TGCAGTGCTTACTCGTCCGGGACAGGGAAAGATACGCAGTATTTT. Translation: CSAYSSGTGKDTQYF.

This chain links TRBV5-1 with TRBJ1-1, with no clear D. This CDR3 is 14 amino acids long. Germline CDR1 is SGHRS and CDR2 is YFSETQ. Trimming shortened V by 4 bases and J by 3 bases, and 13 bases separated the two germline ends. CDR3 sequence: CASSLGVPYTEAFF. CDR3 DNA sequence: TGCGCCAGCAGCCTCGGAGTTCCCTACACTGAAGCTTTCTTT.

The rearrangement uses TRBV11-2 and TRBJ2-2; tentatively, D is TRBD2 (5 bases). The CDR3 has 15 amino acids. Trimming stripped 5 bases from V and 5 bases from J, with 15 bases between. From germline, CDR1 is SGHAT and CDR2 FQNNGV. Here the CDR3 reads CASSTRTPATGELFF. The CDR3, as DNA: TGTGCCAGCAGCACCCGGACTCCGGCGACCGGGGAGCTGTTTTTT.

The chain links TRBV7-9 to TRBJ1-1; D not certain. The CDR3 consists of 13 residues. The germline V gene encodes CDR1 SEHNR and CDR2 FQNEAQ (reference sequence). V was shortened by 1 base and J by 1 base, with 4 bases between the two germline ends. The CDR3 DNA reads TGTGCCAGCAGCTTAGACCAGAACACTGAAGCTTTCTTT. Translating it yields CASSLDQNTEAFF. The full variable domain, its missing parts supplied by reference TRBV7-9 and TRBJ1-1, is DTGVSQNPRHKITKRGQNVTFRCDPISEHNRLYWYRQTLGQGPEFLTYFQNEAQLEKSRLLSDRFSAERPKGSFSTLEIQRTEQGDSAMYLCASSLDQNTEAFFGQGTRLTVV.

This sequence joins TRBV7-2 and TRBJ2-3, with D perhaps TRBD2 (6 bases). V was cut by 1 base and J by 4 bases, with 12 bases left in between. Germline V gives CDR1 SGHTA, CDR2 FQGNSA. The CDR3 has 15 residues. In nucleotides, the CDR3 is TGTGCCAGCAGCTTAGGAACTAGCTACGCAGATACGCAGTATTTT. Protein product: CASSLGTSYADTQYF.

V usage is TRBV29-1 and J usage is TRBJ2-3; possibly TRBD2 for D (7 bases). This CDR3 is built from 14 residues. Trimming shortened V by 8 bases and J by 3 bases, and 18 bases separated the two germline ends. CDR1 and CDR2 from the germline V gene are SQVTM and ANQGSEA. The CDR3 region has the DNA TGCAGCAAGGAGGGGGGGGGTGGAACAGATACGCAGTATTTT. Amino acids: CSKEGGGGTDTQYF.

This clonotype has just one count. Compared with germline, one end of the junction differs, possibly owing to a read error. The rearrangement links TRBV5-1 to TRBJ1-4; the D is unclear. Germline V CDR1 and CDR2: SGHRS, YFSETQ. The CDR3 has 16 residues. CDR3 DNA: TGCGCCAGCAGCTTGGCCGGAACAAACTCTAATGAAGAACTGTTTTTT. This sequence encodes CASSLAGTNSNEELFF.

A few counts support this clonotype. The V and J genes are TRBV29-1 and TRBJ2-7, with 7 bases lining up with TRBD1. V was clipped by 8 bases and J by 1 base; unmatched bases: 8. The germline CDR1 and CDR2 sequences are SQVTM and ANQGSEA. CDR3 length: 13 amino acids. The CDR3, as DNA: TGCAGCATGCGGACAGGATCATCCTACGAGCAGTACTTC. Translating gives CSMRTGSSYEQYF.

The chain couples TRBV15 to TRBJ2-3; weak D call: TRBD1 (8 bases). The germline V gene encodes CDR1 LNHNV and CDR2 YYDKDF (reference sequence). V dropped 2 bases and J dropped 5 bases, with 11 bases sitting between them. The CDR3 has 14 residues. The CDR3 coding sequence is TGTGCCACCAGCAGAACAGGGGGGGGAGATACGCAGTATTTT. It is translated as CATSRTGGGDTQYF.

CDR3 sequence (DNA): TGCAGTGCTAGTAGCGGGGGAAGTACCGATACGCAGTATTTT. Translation gives CSASSGGSTDTQYF. The J gene is TRBJ2-3, the V gene TRBV20-1, with 9 bases that match TRBD2. The germline CDR1 and CDR2 sequences are DFQATT and SNEGSKA (reference sequence). The V segment lost 3 bases and the J segment 6 bases; nucleotides outside the gene matches: 7. CDR3 length: 14 residues.

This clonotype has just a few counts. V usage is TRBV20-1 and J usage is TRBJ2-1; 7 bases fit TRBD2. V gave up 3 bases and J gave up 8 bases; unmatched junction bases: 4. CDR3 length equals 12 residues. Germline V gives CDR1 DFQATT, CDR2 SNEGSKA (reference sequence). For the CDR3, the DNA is TGCAGTGCTAGGGGGACTACCCATGAGCAGTTCTTC. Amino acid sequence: CSARGTTHEQFF.

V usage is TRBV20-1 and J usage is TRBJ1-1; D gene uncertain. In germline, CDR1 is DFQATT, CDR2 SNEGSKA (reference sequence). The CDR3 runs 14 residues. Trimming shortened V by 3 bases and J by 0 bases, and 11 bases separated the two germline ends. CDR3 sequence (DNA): TGCAGTGCTAGGGAACATACAGTGAACACTGAAGCTTTCTTT. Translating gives CSAREHTVNTEAFF.

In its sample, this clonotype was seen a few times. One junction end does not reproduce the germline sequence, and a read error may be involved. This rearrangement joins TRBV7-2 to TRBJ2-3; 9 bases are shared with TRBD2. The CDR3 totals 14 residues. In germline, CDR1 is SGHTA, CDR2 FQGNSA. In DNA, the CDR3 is TGTGCCAGCAGCCTAGCGGGACGGGCGGATACGCAGTATTTT. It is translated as CASSLAGRADTQYF. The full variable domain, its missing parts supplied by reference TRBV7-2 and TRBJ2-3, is GAGVSQSPSNKVTEKGKDVELRCDPISGHTALYWYRQSLGQGLEFLIYFQGNSAPDKSGLPSDRFSAERTGGSVSTLTIQRTQQEDSAVYLCASSLAGRADTQYFGPGTRLTVL.